Listed below are T cell receptor beta chains from one sample, sequenced in a study of cytomegalovirus exposure and HLA in healthy donors. Using immunoSEQ multiplex PCR, the repertoire was profiled, and TCRdb retains in-frame clones only, with some absent. The repertoire has about 120,000 clones, approximately 10% of them found once; the top ten carry roughly 4.2%. Sequenced: PBMCs. These receptor sequences come from a woman between 18 and 30 years old in good health and CMV-seropositive. CDR3s include the opening cysteine and the closing phenylalanine or tryptophan. D genes are given only for firm matches. Clone size is given for some rows only: seen once, a few or many times, or a class if the clone is expanded.

>TRBJ1-1|once|TRBD1|TRBV5-1
CASSIQAGGYTEAFF
TGCGCCAGCAGCATCCAGGCAGGGGGTTACACTGAAGCTTTCTTT
>TRBJ2-3|few|TRBD2|TRBV7-2
CASSLFGTSATDTQYF
TGTGCCAGCAGCTTATTCGGGACTAGCGCCACAGATACGCAGTATTTT
>TRBJ2-1|few|TRBD2|TRBV5-4
CASSSGLVVANEQFF
TGTGCCAGCAGCTCAGGACTAGTCGTGGCCAATGAGCAGTTCTTC
>TRBJ2-4|.|TRBD1|TRBV30
CARLSRGAKNIQYF
TGTGCCCGGCTCTCCAGGGGGGCCAAAAACATTCAGTACTTC
>TRBJ2-1|few|TRBD2|TRBV7-9
CASSNLAGGYNEQFF
TGTGCCAGCAGCAACCTAGCGGGAGGCTACAATGAGCAGTTCTTC
>TRBJ2-1|few|TRBD2|TRBV5-4
CASSLISSGRVSYNEQFF
TGTGCCAGCAGCTTGATTTCTAGCGGGAGAGTGTCCTACAATGAGCAGTTCTTC
>TRBJ1-2|.|TRBD1|TRBV4-2
CASSQGQGLLYGYTF
TGTGCCAGCAGCCAAGGACAGGGCCTGTTATATGGCTACACCTTC
>TRBJ2-1|few|TRBD2|TRBV15
CATSSRTSGYNEQFF
TGTGCCACCAGCAGCCGGACTAGCGGATACAATGAGCAGTTCTTC
>TRBJ2-1|few|TRBD2|TRBV5-1
CASSLGPAGLAGVIVGNEQFF
TGCGCCAGCAGCTTGGGCCCCGCTGGACTAGCGGGAGTAATAGTGGGGAATGAGCAGTTCTTC
>TRBJ2-7|.|.|TRBV5-4
CASSFGGYEQYF
TGTGCCAGCAGCTTCGGGGGATACGAGCAGTACTTC
>TRBJ1-3|.|.|TRBV29-1
CSADFGNTIYF
TGCAGCGCTGACTTTGGAAACACCATATATTTT
>TRBJ2-1|few|TRBD2|TRBV5-4
CASSGRGGKNEQFF
TGTGCCAGCAGCGGCCGGGGGGGAAAAAATGAGCAGTTCTTC
>TRBJ1-1|few|TRBD1|TRBV29-1
CSVDDRGGSEAFF
TGCAGCGTTGATGACAGGGGTGGTAGTGAAGCTTTCTTT
>TRBJ2-7|few|.|TRBV20-1
CIAEATYEQYF
TGCATCGCAGAGGCAACCTACGAGCAGTACTTC
>TRBJ1-2|.|TRBD1|TRBV27
CASGYRGRYTF
TGTGCCAGCGGATACAGGGGGCGTTACACCTTC
>TRBJ1-5|few|TRBD1|TRBV19
CASSMRRTGGSNQPQHF
TGTGCCAGTAGTATGCGCCGGACAGGGGGTAGCAATCAGCCCCAGCATTTT
>TRBJ2-1|.|TRBD2|TRBV7-9
CASSRTFGLAGYNEQFF
TGTGCCAGCAGCCGAACCTTCGGACTAGCGGGATACAATGAGCAGTTCTTC
>TRBJ1-3|.|TRBD1|TRBV2
CASSKTGDGTIYF
TGTGCCAGCAGTAAAACAGGGGATGGCACCATATATTTT